The table lists the clone carrying this TCR beta chain with a few counts. This entry belongs to a study of T cell repertoires in cytomegalovirus infection. MiXCR, run by TCRdb on the reads, gives a single entry per CDR3 protein. The table has almost 500,000 distinct CDR3 sequences, 11% seen once. CDR3 length: 16 amino acids. V was trimmed by 6 bases and J by 4 bases, leaving 19 bases between them. Sequencing was done on a sample of PBMCs. The rearrangement links TRBV12-3 or TRBV12-4 to TRBJ2-1, with D perhaps given as TRBD1 or TRBD2 (5 bases each). The receptor's source is a human donor in good health (CMV status not recorded). Some clones in this sample may be carry-over from other donors' samples. The CDR3, as DNA: TGTGCCAGCAGCCTGAGAGGGGCGGTGGGGTACAATGAGCAGTTCTTC. This codes for CASSLRGAVGYNEQFF.